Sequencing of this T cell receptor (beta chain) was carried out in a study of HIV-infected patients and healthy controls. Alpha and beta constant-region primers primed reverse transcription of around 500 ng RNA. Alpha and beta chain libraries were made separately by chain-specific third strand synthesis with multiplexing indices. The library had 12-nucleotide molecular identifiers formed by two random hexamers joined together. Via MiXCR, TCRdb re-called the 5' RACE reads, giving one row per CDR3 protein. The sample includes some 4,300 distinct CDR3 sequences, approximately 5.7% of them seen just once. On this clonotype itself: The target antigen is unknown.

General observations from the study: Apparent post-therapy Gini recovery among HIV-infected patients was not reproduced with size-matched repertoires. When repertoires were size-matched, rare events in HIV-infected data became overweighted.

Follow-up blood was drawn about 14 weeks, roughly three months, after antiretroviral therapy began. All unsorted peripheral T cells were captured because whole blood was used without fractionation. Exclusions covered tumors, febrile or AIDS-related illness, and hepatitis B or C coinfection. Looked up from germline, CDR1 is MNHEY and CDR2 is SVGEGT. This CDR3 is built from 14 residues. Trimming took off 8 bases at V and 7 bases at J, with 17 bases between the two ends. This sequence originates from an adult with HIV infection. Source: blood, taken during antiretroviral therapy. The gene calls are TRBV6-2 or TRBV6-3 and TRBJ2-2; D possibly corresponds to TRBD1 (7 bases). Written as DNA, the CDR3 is TGTGCCAGCCGCGGGGACAGCGTCTTCGGGGAGCTGTTTTTT. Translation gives CASRGDSVFGELFF.